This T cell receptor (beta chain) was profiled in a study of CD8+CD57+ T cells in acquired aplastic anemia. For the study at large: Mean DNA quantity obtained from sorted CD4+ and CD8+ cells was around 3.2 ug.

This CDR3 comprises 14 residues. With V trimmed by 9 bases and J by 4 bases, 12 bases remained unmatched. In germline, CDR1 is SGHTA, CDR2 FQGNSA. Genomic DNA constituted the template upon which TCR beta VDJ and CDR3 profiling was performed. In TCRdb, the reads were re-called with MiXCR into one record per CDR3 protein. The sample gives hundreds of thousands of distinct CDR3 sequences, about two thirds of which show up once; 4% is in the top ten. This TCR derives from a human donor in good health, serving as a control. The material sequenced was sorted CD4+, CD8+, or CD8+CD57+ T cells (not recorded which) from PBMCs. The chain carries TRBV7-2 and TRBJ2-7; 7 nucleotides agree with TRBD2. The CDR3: CASSGLVRGYEQYF. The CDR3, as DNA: TGTGCCAGTAGCGGACTAGTGCGGGGGTACGAGCAGTACTTC.